The 26 T cell receptor beta chains listed next were all sequenced from one sample in a study of post-analysis software for immune sequencing data. Study-wide results and limits: Five or six TRBV segments appeared more often in patients than in controls, and TRBV5-6, TRBV5-1 and TRBV20-1 were among these.

Antigens for these TCRs are unknown. Unique molecular identifiers featured in each of the TCR beta cDNA libraries. In TCRdb, the PCR reads were re-called with MiXCR into one record per CDR3 protein. The data contain fewer than 900,000 distinct CDR3 sequences, approximately 44% of them singletons. The sequencing input was blood. All receptors come from a girl aged 10 to 17 with multiple sclerosis.

The chain links TRBV5-1 to TRBJ1-4; D remains ambiguous. CDR3 size: 17 residues. The germline gives CDR1 SGHRS, CDR2 YFSETQ. V lost 0 bases to trimming and J lost 0 bases, with 12 bases between them. Written as DNA, the CDR3 is TGCGCCAGCAGCTTGGCCCCGGGAGGCCCAACTAATGAAAAACTGTTTTTT. This gives the protein CASSLAPGGPTNEKLFF. Full variable domain (rest looked up from reference TRBV5-1 and TRBJ1-4): KAGVTQTPRYLIKTRGQQVTLSCSPISGHRSVSWYQQTPGQGLQFLFEYFSETQRNKGNFPGRFSGRQFSNSRSEMNVSTLELGDSALYLCASSLAPGGPTNEKLFFGSGTQLSVL.

This clonotype was counted only a few times. The gene calls are TRBV12-5 and TRBJ1-1; tentative D call: TRBD1 (5 bases). This CDR3 contains 16 residues. V was shortened by 2 bases and J by 1 base, with 14 bases between the two germline ends. Germline values: CDR1 LGHNT, CDR2 FRNRAP. The CDR3: CASGLTRGSQNTEAFF. CDR3 nucleotide sequence: TGTGCTAGTGGTTTGACCCGGGGGTCTCAGAACACTGAAGCTTTCTTT.

The rearrangement uses TRBV27 and TRBJ1-2; D is unclear. The V end was cut by 0 bases, the J end by 4 bases, with 12 bases between. The CDR3 has 15 residues. Germline-derived CDR1 and CDR2 are MNHEY and SMNVEV (reference sequence). The CDR3 is CASSLSRNGGYGYTF. The DNA of the CDR3 is TGTGCCAGCAGTTTATCGCGTAACGGAGGCTATGGCTACACCTTC.

V and J are TRBV12-3 or TRBV12-4 and TRBJ1-5; tentative D call: TRBD1 (6 bases). V lost 7 bases to trimming and J lost 3 bases, with 13 bases between them. There are 14 residues in the CDR3. As DNA, the CDR3 is TGTGCCAGCACCCCGGGACAAGCCAATCAGCCCCAGCATTTT. It specifies CASTPGQANQPQHF.

This chain links TRBV7-3 with TRBJ1-2; 8 bases map to TRBD1. The germline V gene encodes CDR1 SGHTA and CDR2 FQGTGA. After removal of 3 bases from V and 2 bases from J, the junction contained 8 bases not matched to a gene. This CDR3 comprises 16 residues. The DNA of the CDR3 is TGTGCCAGCAGCTTGACAGGGGCCGATCTAAACTATGGCTACACCTTC. As protein: CASSLTGADLNYGYTF.

This chain uses TRBV28 with TRBJ2-7; 7 nucleotides line up with TRBD1. V gave up 5 bases and J gave up 3 bases; unmatched junction bases: 16. Germline V gene sequence: CDR1 MDHEN, CDR2 SYDVKM. This CDR3 is built from 17 residues. CDR3 protein: CASSTPADRSLGYEQYF. DNA of the CDR3: TGTGCCAGCAGTACCCCGGCGGACAGGTCATTGGGCTACGAGCAGTACTTC. Using reference TRBV28 and TRBJ2-7 for the parts outside the CDR3, the full variable domain is DVKVTQSSRYLVKRTGEKVFLECVQDMDHENMFWYRQDPGLGLRLIYFSYDVKMKEKGDIPEGYSVSREKKERFSLILESASTNQTSMYLCASSTPADRSLGYEQYFGPGTRLTVT.

This clonotype turned up a few times. The V gene is TRBV28, the J gene TRBJ2-1, with TRBD2 matching over 7 bases. This CDR3 is 17 amino acids long. Per the germline V gene, CDR1 is MDHEN and CDR2 is SYDVKM. Trimming at V came to 5 bases and at J to 6 bases, leaving 16 bases not matched to a gene. The CDR3 is CASSPDGLVTKSNEQFF. The CDR3 nucleotides read TGTGCCAGCAGTCCGGACGGACTAGTCACCAAGAGCAATGAGCAGTTCTTC.

This clonotype was seen a few times. The chain combines TRBV14 with TRBJ1-2, with D perhaps TRBD1 (5 bases). Trimming stripped 6 bases from V and 8 bases from J, with 13 bases between. CDR3 size: 12 residues. In germline, CDR1 is SGHDN, CDR2 FVKESK. The CDR3 coding sequence is TGTGCCAGCAGTCTGACAGCGGGGGGCTACACCTTC. Translating it yields CASSLTAGGYTF.

The chain links TRBV11-2 to TRBJ1-1; no clear D. CDR3 size: 14 residues. Looked up from germline, CDR1 is SGHAT and CDR2 is FQNNGV. V was shortened by 3 bases and J by 3 bases, with 11 bases between the two germline ends. DNA of the CDR3: TGTGCCAGCAGCTTTGAGGCCCGGGACACTGAAGCTTTCTTT. Translated, it gives CASSFEARDTEAFF.

This clonotype was recorded once. The V and J genes are TRBV18 and TRBJ2-1; 12 nucleotides agree with TRBD2. CDR3 length equals 17 residues. Per the germline V gene, CDR1 is KGHSH and CDR2 is LQKENI. The V segment lost 5 bases and the J segment 9 bases; nucleotides outside the gene matches: 14. CDR3 bases: TGTGCCAGCTCAACGACTAGCGGGAGTCTTTTGGTCGCTGAGCAGTTCTTC. Translating gives CASSTTSGSLLVAEQFF.

This chain links TRBV7-8 with TRBJ2-5, with no clear D. The J call may be faulty, since TRBJ2-7 better matches the DNA end. Germline lookup yields CDR1 SGHVS and CDR2 FQNEAQ. The CDR3 is made up of 16 amino acids. The CDR3 DNA sequence: TGTGCCAGCAGCTTAGCGGCGGTCGCTTACAAATACGAGCAGTACTTC. Protein: CASSLAAVAYKYEQYF.

Only a few counts were recorded for this clonotype. This chain uses TRBV5-6 with TRBJ2-7; tentative D call: TRBD2 (6 bases). Per germline, CDR1 SGHDT and CDR2 YYEEEE. The CDR3 is 15 amino acids. The V end lost 2 bases, the J end lost 2 bases, and 14 bases lay between the germline ends. The CDR3, as DNA: TGTGCCAGCAGCTTATTATTTAGCGGAACCTACGAGCAGTACTTC. Translated: CASSLLFSGTYEQYF.

This clonotype was seen a few times. The chain has TRBV12-3 or TRBV12-4 and TRBJ1-6; tentatively, D is TRBD1 (6 bases). The V end lost 5 bases, the J end lost 9 bases, and 17 bases lay between the germline ends. The CDR3 is 15 residues long. The CDR3 sequence is CASSPRGGGGSPLHF. In nucleotides, the CDR3 is TGTGCCAGCAGTCCCAGGGGAGGAGGCGGTTCACCCCTCCACTTT.

This clonotype was observed a handful of times. The rearrangement joins TRBV12-3 or TRBV12-4 to TRBJ2-1; the match to TRBD2 covers 8 bases. V lost 5 bases and J lost 12; bases outside the gene matches: 15. This CDR3 is 15 amino acids long. For the CDR3, the DNA is TGTGCCAGCAGTATTGGGAGTGGGCGGCGGGAGGTGCAGTTCTTC. Protein sequence: CASSIGSGRREVQFF.

The CDR3 coding sequence is TGTGCTAGTAAGATGGGAACTGAAGCTTTCTTT. It is translated as CASKMGTEAFF. The chain links TRBV12-5 to TRBJ1-1; the D is unclear. Trimming removed 8 bases from V and 5 bases from J, with 9 bases in between. The CDR3 is made up of 11 amino acids. The germline CDR1 and CDR2 sequences are LGHNT and FRNRAP.

This clonotype has just a few counts. This chain links TRBV5-5 with TRBJ2-1; D unresolved. Germline CDR1 is SGHKS and CDR2 is YYEKEE (reference sequence). This CDR3 is built from 14 residues. V was pared by 0 bases and J by 8 bases, with 12 bases between. In DNA, the CDR3 is TGTGCCAGCAGCTTGGGATCCGGGTTGGATGAGCAGTTCTTC. It specifies CASSLGSGLDEQFF. Full variable domain (missing parts from reference TRBV5-5 and TRBJ2-1): DAGVTQSPTHLIKTRGQQVTLRCSPISGHKSVSWYQQVLGQGPQFIFQYYEKEERGRGNFPDRFSARQFPNYSSELNVNALLLGDSALYLCASSLGSGLDEQFFGPGTRLTVL.

In this sample, this clonotype turned up a few times. The chain couples TRBV29-1 to TRBJ2-5, with TRBD2 as a possible D gene (5 bases). Per the germline V gene, CDR1 is SQVTM and CDR2 is ANQGSEA. The CDR3 contains 12 residues. V was clipped by 6 bases and J by 5 bases, with 13 bases between them. CDR3: CSVPDPGETQYF. Written as DNA, the CDR3 is TGCAGCGTCCCGGACCCGGGGGAGACCCAGTACTTC.

This clonotype was detected a few times. The chain couples TRBV30 to TRBJ2-5, with D perhaps TRBD1 or TRBD2 (5 bases each). Germline CDR1 is GTSNPN and CDR2 is SVGIG (reference sequence). The CDR3 runs 11 residues. Trimming took off 3 bases at V and 11 bases at J, with 13 bases between the two ends. The CDR3 DNA sequence: TGTGCCTGGAGGGCTAAAGGGGAGCAGTACTTC. It yields the protein CAWRAKGEQYF.

The chain joins TRBV10-3 to TRBJ2-7; D tentatively reads TRBD1 or TRBD2 (5 bases each). Germline-derived CDR1 and CDR2 are ENHRY and SYGVKD. V was clipped by 3 bases and J by 0 bases, with 21 bases between them. The length of the CDR3 is 18 residues. CDR3 nucleotides: TGTGCCATCAGTGATTCCTCGGGGCGAGGATCCTCCTCCTACGAGCAGTACTTC. The encoded protein is CAISDSSGRGSSSYEQYF.

The rearrangement joins TRBV20-1 to TRBJ1-2, with a weak D call TRBD1 (6 bases). The germline gives CDR1 DFQATT, CDR2 SNEGSKA (reference sequence). Between the trimmed V and J ends, which lost 5 bases and 2 bases, there was a span of 18 bases. CDR3 length: 15 residues. Here the CDR3 DNA reads TGCAGTGCTGGGGGGACGGCAGGGGCGAACTATGGCTACACCTTC. This sequence encodes CSAGGTAGANYGYTF.

The genes are TRBV5-6 and TRBJ2-3, with TRBD1 matching over 7 bases. With 4 bases clipped from V and 1 base from J, the junction kept 6 bases outside the gene matches. This CDR3 comprises 15 residues. The V gene's germline CDR1 is SGHDT and CDR2 YYEEEE. This CDR3 is CASSRTGAGTDTQYF. For the CDR3, the DNA is TGTGCCAGCAGCCGCACAGGGGCGGGCACAGATACGCAGTATTTT.

The chain is built from TRBV29-1 and TRBJ2-3; TRBD2 agrees at 7 bases. The germline CDR1 and CDR2 sequences are SQVTM and ANQGSEA. This CDR3 contains 14 residues. The V and J ends lost 5 bases and 2 bases, in that order; junction bases with no gene match: 7. The CDR3 spells CSVRESGTTDTQYF. For the CDR3, the DNA is TGCAGCGTTAGGGAGAGCGGGACCACAGATACGCAGTATTTT.

The rearrangement uses TRBV10-3 and TRBJ1-4, with D uncertain. Trimming took off 11 bases at V and 3 bases at J, with 22 bases between the two ends. The CDR3 contains 16 residues. Germline CDR1 is ENHRY and CDR2 is SYGVKD. This CDR3 reads CASNSAPSEANEKLFF. CDR3 in DNA: TGTGCCTCCAACAGCGCACCATCCGAGGCTAATGAAAAACTGTTTTTT.

This chain's CDR3 is CASSLSQGLQFF. CDR3 nucleotide sequence: TGTGCCAGCAGTTTATCTCAGGGATTACAGTTCTTC. The chain couples TRBV27 to TRBJ2-1; a weak D match, TRBD1 (5 bases). The CDR3 runs 12 residues. Trimming removed 0 bases from V and 13 bases from J, with 10 bases in between. Germline V gene lookup returns CDR1 MNHEY and CDR2 SMNVEV (reference sequence).

The chain recombines TRBV6-5 with TRBJ1-2; D call uncertain. Germline values: CDR1 MNHEY, CDR2 SVGAGI. The CDR3 is 13 residues long. Trimming shortened V by 5 bases and J by 4 bases, and 11 bases separated the two germline ends. The CDR3 DNA reads TGTGCCAGCAGTCCAGACGGAATCTATGGCTACACCTTC. Encoded protein: CASSPDGIYGYTF.

The J gene is TRBJ1-2, the V gene TRBV27; D not certain. This CDR3 comprises 15 residues. Germline loops: CDR1 MNHEY, CDR2 SMNVEV (reference sequence). Trimming stripped 3 bases from V and 5 bases from J, with 16 bases between. CDR3 coding DNA: TGTGCCAGCAGTTTCATCGTGCCCATGGGGTATGGCTACACCTTC. Residues: CASSFIVPMGYGYTF.